What follows is one T cell receptor (beta chain) and its context. Its cognate antigen is unknown. The record originates from a study of cytomegalovirus exposure and HLA in healthy donors. Looking at the study overall: When 398 donors were genotyped, 80% to 90% of them were found to fall in the Caucasian-associated ancestry cluster.

PCR was performed using 60 Vbeta and 13 Jbeta primers. Libraries were prepared by immunoSEQ multiplex PCR; TCRdb keeps only in-frame clonotypes and omits some of them. The sample contains 90,000 to 120,000 clones, more than 65% of which appear only once. Germline trimming cut 7 bases from V and 4 bases from J; bases unmatched to any gene: 4. CDR1 and CDR2 (germline): SQVTM, ANQGSEA. CDR3 length: 13 amino acids. Study findings and constraints: Researchers left out some V segments, among them TRBV6-2 and TRBV6-3, as indistinguishable. Previously analyzed data showed that most TCR beta V segments were productive at a frequency of about 87% or about 30%. Later analysis suggested most CMV-associated TCR beta chains were HLA-restricted.

This chain uses TRBV29-1 with TRBJ2-2; 9 bases align to TRBD2. The source is a woman between 45 and 60 years old in good health and CMV-seropositive. The sequenced material came from PBMCs. CDR3 nucleotide sequence: TGCAGCGCACGGACTAGCGTCACCGGGGAGCTGTTTTTT. Translating gives CSARTSVTGELFF.